This paragraph reports one TCR beta chain. The antigen is unknown. The CDR3 runs to 13 residues. V lost 5 bases to trimming and J lost 4 bases, with 10 bases between them. These data are taken from a study of blood T cells in healthy people across ages. Study at large: The template switching approach captured approximately one barcoded beta molecule for every two T cells. Study-wide results and limits: There were more naive CD4+ cells and higher diversity in long-lived donors than in aged donors. The study regarded diversity estimates from one million T cells as underestimates.

Together with a sample-barcoded 5' primer, a J-beta primer mix was included in a second PCR lasting about 7 to 12 cycles. Each CDR3 protein is one row after TCRdb ran MiXCR on the 5' RACE reads. Among 1.5 million to 2 million distinct CDR3 sequences listed, roughly 27% were seen once. Per-sample yields of isolated PBMCs were at least 6 million. The sequence was collected from a woman aged 25 to 39 in good health. The specimen sequenced was blood. V usage is TRBV12-3 or TRBV12-4 and J usage is TRBJ2-3; a weak D match, TRBD1 (5 bases). This CDR3 is CASSRQRADTQYF. The DNA of the CDR3 is TGTGCCAGCAGTCGACAGAGAGCAGATACGCAGTATTTT.